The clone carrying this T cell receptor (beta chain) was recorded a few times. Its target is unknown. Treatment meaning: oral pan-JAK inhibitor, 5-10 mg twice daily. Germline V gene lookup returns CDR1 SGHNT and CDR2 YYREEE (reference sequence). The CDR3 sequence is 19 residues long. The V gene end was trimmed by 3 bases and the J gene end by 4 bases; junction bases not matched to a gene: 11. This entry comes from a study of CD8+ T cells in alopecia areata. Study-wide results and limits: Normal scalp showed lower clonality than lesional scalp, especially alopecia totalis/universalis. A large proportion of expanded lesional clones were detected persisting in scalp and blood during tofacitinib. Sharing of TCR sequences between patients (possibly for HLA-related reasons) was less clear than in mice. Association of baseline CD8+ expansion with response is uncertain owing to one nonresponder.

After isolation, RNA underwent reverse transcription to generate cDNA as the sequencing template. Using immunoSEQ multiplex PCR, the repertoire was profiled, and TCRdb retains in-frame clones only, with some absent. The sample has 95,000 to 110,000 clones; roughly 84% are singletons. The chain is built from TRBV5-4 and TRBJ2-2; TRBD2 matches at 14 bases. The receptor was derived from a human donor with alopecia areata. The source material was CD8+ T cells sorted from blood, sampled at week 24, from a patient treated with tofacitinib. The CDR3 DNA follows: TGTGCCAGCAGCTCCGAGGATGGGACTAGCGGGGGTATCACCGGGGAGCTGTTTTTT. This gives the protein CASSSEDGTSGGITGELFF.